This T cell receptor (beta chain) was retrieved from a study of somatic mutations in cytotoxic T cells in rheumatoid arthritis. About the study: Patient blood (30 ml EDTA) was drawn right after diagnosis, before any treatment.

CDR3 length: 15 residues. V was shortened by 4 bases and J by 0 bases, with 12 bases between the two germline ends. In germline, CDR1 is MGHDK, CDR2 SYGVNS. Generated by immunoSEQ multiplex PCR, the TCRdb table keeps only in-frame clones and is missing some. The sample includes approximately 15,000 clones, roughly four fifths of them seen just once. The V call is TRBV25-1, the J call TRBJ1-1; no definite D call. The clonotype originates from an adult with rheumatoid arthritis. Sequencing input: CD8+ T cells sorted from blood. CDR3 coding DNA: TGTGCCAGCAGTGGGTCTGGTCCCATGAACACTGAAGCTTTCTTT. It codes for CASSGSGPMNTEAFF.